Below, 9 T cell receptor beta chains from the same sample are listed, as sequenced in a study of blood T cells in healthy people across ages. A second PCR of roughly 7 to 11 cycles used a sample-barcoded 5' primer and a J-beta primer mix. TCRdb re-derived calls from the 5' RACE reads in MiXCR, one entry per CDR3 protein. The table lists 700,000 to 950,000 distinct CDR3 sequences, more than 40% of them singletons, with around a fifth in the top ten. Sequenced input: blood. Receptors were obtained from a woman aged 60 to 75 in good health.

This clonotype was found many times. The genes are TRBV29-1 and TRBJ2-7; no reliable D call. CDR1 is SQVTM, CDR2 ANQGSEA, per germline. The CDR3 length is 12 residues. With 6 bases removed from V and 5 bases from J, the gap between germline ends came to 14 bases. The DNA of the CDR3 is TGCAGCGTCTCCAGGACGGAGCACGAGCAGTACTTC. This translates into CSVSRTEHEQYF.

V usage is TRBV28 and J usage is TRBJ2-6, with D possibly matching TRBD1 (7 bases). This CDR3 has 18 amino acids. Germline CDR1 is MDHEN and CDR2 is SYDVKM. Trimming left V 6 bases short and J 3 bases short, with 21 bases between. The CDR3 DNA reads as TGTGCCAGCAGATATGGCGGCAGGGGGGATTTTGGGGCCAACGTCCTGACTTTC. Translated: CASRYGGRGDFGANVLTF. The entire variable domain, with the rest obtained from reference TRBV28 and TRBJ2-6, is as follows: DVKVTQSSRYLVKRTGEKVFLECVQDMDHENMFWYRQDPGLGLRLIYFSYDVKMKEKGDIPEGYSVSREKKERFSLILESASTNQTSMYLCASRYGGRGDFGANVLTFGAGSRLTVL.

This clonotype was seen only a few times. V usage is TRBV5-1 and J usage is TRBJ1-4; D remains unclear. Germline V CDR1 and CDR2: SGHRS, YFSETQ. CDR3 length: 15 residues. V was clipped by 2 bases and J by 0 bases, with 8 bases between them. Written as DNA, the CDR3 is TGCGCCAGCAGCTTTAGCACGCCAACTAATGAAAAACTGTTTTTT. It is translated as CASSFSTPTNEKLFF.

The table lists this clonotype with a few counts. This chain joins TRBV5-1 and TRBJ2-3; D may match TRBD1 or TRBD2 (5 bases each). This CDR3 region has 14 residues. CDR1 SGHRS and CDR2 YFSETQ come from the germline V gene. V was shortened by 2 bases and J by 1 base, with 8 bases between the two germline ends. As DNA, the CDR3 is TGCGCCAGCAGCTTCCTGGGACGCACAGATACGCAGTATTTT. Protein product: CASSFLGRTDTQYF.

This clonotype was seen a handful of times. The chain links TRBV12-3 or TRBV12-4 to TRBJ1-2; D unresolved. The CDR3 spans 11 residues. V was pared by 6 bases and J by 7 bases, with 9 bases between. The CDR3 region has the DNA TGTGCCAGCAGCCATGGACCTGGCTACACCTTC. Translation: CASSHGPGYTF.

The chain employs TRBV20-1 and TRBJ2-4; possibly TRBD1 for D (6 bases). Germline CDR1 DFQATT, CDR2 SNEGSKA (reference sequence). The CDR3 has 15 residues. V was trimmed by 1 base and J by 1 base, leaving 11 bases between them. The CDR3 nucleotides read TGCAGTGCTAGAGCAGGGGCGGTCGCCAAAAACATTCAGTACTTC. Its protein product is CSARAGAVAKNIQYF.

This clonotype has just a few counts. The chain employs TRBV6-5 and TRBJ2-1, with D uncertain. Germline V gene data show CDR1 as MNHEY and CDR2 as SVGAGI. The CDR3 consists of 14 residues. The ends were cut back, 5 bases at V and 4 bases at J, with 12 bases in the middle. This chain's CDR3 is CASSKNPKYNEQFF. CDR3 sequence (DNA): TGTGCCAGCAGTAAAAACCCTAAATACAATGAGCAGTTCTTC.

In this sample, this clonotype turned up once. This sequence joins TRBV21-1 and TRBJ2-7; no check of the table's D call, TRBD2, against the DNA was made. TRBV21-1 is termed a pseudogene. There are 18 residues in the CDR3. In nucleotides, the CDR3 is TGTGCCAGCAGCACTCCGGAGGAGACTAGCCCTAGCTCCTACGAGCAGTACTTC. It codes for CASSTPEETSPSSYEQYF.

The chain links TRBV5-1 to TRBJ2-7; no definite D call. V was trimmed by 0 bases and J by 1 base, leaving 8 bases between them. This CDR3 spans 14 amino acids. CDR1 is SGHRS, CDR2 YFSETQ, per germline. The CDR3 spells CASSLAVQSYEQYF. Written as DNA, the CDR3 is TGCGCCAGCAGCTTGGCCGTCCAATCCTACGAGCAGTACTTC.